This entry describes one T cell receptor (beta chain). Its target antigen remains unknown. No clone much larger than this one lies a single base away; base qualities are absent. Including cysteine and phenylalanine, the CDR3 has 12 amino acids. Only the CDR3 part of the read is kept: 36 bases, read in frame from the first base. V is reduced by 3 bases and J by 8 bases, leaving a spacing of 7 bases between them. The CDR1 and CDR2 encoded by the germline V gene (reference sequence) are MNHEY and SMNVEV. In total, approximately 700 healthy bone marrow donors made up the cohort. All cohort members were sampled while nominally healthy, although unrecorded immune exposures were likely present. The donor tested CMV seropositive and was one of the 289 seropositive cohort members. A peripheral blood sample was provided by each donor, and peripheral blood mononuclear cells were used for TCR beta sequencing. The Qiagen DNeasy Blood Extraction Kit was used to extract genomic DNA from the blood cell samples.

The data are from a study of cytomegalovirus exposure and HLA in healthy donors (dated by TCRdb to 2015 to 2018). About the investigation overall: In an earlier analysis of about 560 of the donors, 276 Gb of sequence data and 90 million to 130 million unique TCR beta sequences from about 190 million T cells were reported. An early release covering about 600 HLA-typed donors comprised about 290 gigabases of sequencing data and 85 million to 100 million unique TCR sequences. Of the 350 to 450 genotyped donors, 65% to 90% fell in the genetic ancestry cluster associated with self-reported Caucasian donors. The study aimed to test whether cataloging public T cell receptors could reveal signatures of past pathogen exposure. The study used immunosequencing to profile the T cell repertoires of around 600 subjects and linked those repertoires to cytomegalovirus serostatus. Along with the roughly 670-subject first cohort, a separate validation cohort of roughly 110 different subjects was used. High-throughput TCR immunosequencing, statistical association of individual TCRs with disease status, and machine learning were combined to predict cytomegalovirus infection status. To study patterns of TCR occurrence, a later analysis re-analyzed previously published TCR beta repertoires from several hundred donors and added high-resolution HLA genotyping. Rather than using new phenotypic data, the later analysis identified candidate immune exposures from TCR beta sequences and from how often those sequences occurred across donors. An earlier analysis of some 500 of the donors used high-throughput TCR beta sequencing to judge whether each TCR beta V gene segment behaved as functional or pseudogenic. Donor age, sex, ethnicity and CMV serostatus were compiled together with the repertoire data. A later genetic analysis took genome-wide SNP genotypes for 398 of the 666 donors and used that subset as a discovery cohort. All discovery cohort repertoires had been generated using a single sequencing platform. Both class I and class II loci were covered by HLA typing, at four-digit resolution. Typing coverage differed by locus: A, B, C, DRB1 and DQB1 were typed in roughly 620-630 donors, DQA1 in 522, DPA1 in roughly 590, and DPB1 in approximately 450. Four to six DR-DQ haplotypes were handled as single units for association and clustering, since linkage in the cohort was strong. Among roughly 370 genotyped donors of the cohort, an average of about 240,000 unique TCR beta nucleotide sequences were sequenced per donor, roughly 20% of them non-productive. On the study overall, not on this receptor specifically: A further reported finding was that TCR beta sequences accurately predicted the HLA-A and HLA-B alleles for most subjects in the first cohort. Presence/absence analyses assumed roughly uniform sequencing depth across donors, an assumption that may not hold. Because HLA typing was missing for some donors at each locus, association tests included only the typed subset. A group of highly shared sequence variants was considered likely to be a technical artifact of the sequencing pipeline. In a later analysis, several top co-occurrence clusters were reported to appear linked to parvovirus B19, influenza, CMV and Epstein-Barr virus. In a later analysis, most CMV-associated TCR beta chains were found to appear HLA-restricted, with HLA associations seemingly driven largely by CMV exposure. The 87-base-pair reads could not distinguish some IMGT-functional V segments, including TRBV6-2 and TRBV6-3, so those segments were excluded. Most TCR sequences were observed very rarely across donors, whereas some public TCRs were present in many individuals. The study gave a list of about 160 TCR beta chains associated with cytomegalovirus. Only TCR beta chains were sequenced in this cohort, and the absence of alpha or paired-chain data limited detectable features. Over 15 rarely observed V segments, including chromosome 9 orphons, were excluded from the earlier analysis of a few hundred of the donors because counts were too low. The authors suggested that the approach could potentially be extended to other disease states and immunological phenotypes. The classifier was reported to diagnose cytomegalovirus status with high specificity and sensitivity in both the original and validation cohorts. A few of the identified cytomegalovirus-associated TCR beta chains were confirmed in vitro to be specific for cytomegalovirus antigens. When HLA alleles, especially DR and DQ, strongly co-occurred, attributing TCR associations to individual alleles was difficult. A later analysis found that TCR association rates varied across HLA loci, with DRB1 alleles showing the most associated TCRs and HLA-C alleles the fewest. A later analysis associated about 17,000 TCR beta sequences with specific HLA alleles at a false discovery rate of 0.05. A later genetic analysis reported fewer N-insertions in productive TCRs among donors in an Asian-associated ancestry cluster than the approximately 670-donor mean. The only immune exposure information available for the cohort was CMV serostatus. An association between a missense DCLRE1C variant and V-gene and J-gene trimming of TCR beta chains was found in a later genetic analysis and replicated in an independent cohort. In an earlier analysis of around 500 of the donors, most TCR beta V segments appeared in productive rearrangements about 90% or about 30% of the time, broadly matching IMGT annotations. Compared with equally common non-associated chains, HLA-associated TCR beta chains in a later analysis were more clonally expanded and had lower generation probabilities. Linkage disequilibrium might explain the correlated functional status among segregating V segments, but an unknown experimental factor could not be excluded.

Libraries were made using the immunoSEQ multiplex PCR assay. The multiplex PCR relied on a mix of 60 forward primers for TCR Vbeta segments and 13 reverse primers for TCR Jbeta segments. A multiplex PCR assay on genomic DNA amplified the CDR3 region of rearranged TCR beta genes. The Illumina HiSeq System was used to sequence the amplified TCR beta libraries as 87-base-pair reads. Processing in the source paper ran as follows. A later analysis counted approximately 84 million unique TCR beta chains across the 670 or so repertoires, and about 10 million of these chains were shared by at least two donors. A nearest-neighbor algorithm error-corrected the raw reads and collapsed the reads into unique sequences, merging closely related sequences to remove PCR and sequencing errors. To assign V, D and J gene segments, CDR3 sequences were aligned to IMGT reference sequences. Each retained sequence needed at least a six-nucleotide match to both a V gene segment and a J gene segment. Rearrangements were called productive when the CDR3 lacked stop codons and stayed in frame with V and J; all others were non-productive. Following IMGT convention, CDR3 was defined as the stretch from the second conserved V-encoded cysteine to the conserved J-encoded phenylalanine. The earlier analysis of 550 to 650 of the donors excluded any sequence lacking an unambiguous match to a single V gene segment. In an earlier analysis of 587 of the donors, a V segment was called functional when productive rearrangements were above 56.7%, and segregating when the standard deviation between donors exceeded 5%. To diagnose cytomegalovirus status from the catalog of TCR beta chain sequences, a statistical classification framework was built. A later analysis assigned V and J genes by comparing TCR nucleotide sequences with IMGT/GENE-DB human TR gene sequences. In a later analysis, CDR3 sequences and most-parsimonious VDJ recombination scenarios were assigned using the TCRdist pipeline. A later analysis defined each TCR beta chain by its CDR3 amino acid sequence plus V-gene family, and excluded reads lacking a unique V-gene family. In a later analysis, around 600 highly shared, low-generation-probability nucleotide sequences were removed to address suspected cross-contamination and a sequencing artifact. In a later analysis, a clonal expansion index was calculated for each public chain from normalized within-repertoire ranks of inferred template counts. In a later analysis, generation probabilities were computed using a VDJ recombination model fitted to out-of-frame rearrangements, and the results were checked against IGoR. A later analysis scored TCR-TCR, TCR-HLA and TCR-CMV co-occurrence with hypergeometric tests, applying a repertoire-size bias correction to TCR pairs. In a later analysis, false discovery rates were estimated by permuting HLA or CMV assignments 20 times. In a later analysis, co-occurring TCRs were grouped using DBSCAN, with TCRdist sequence similarity added in when clustering inside HLA-allele-positive subsets. For co-occurrence clustering, repertoires with fewer than 30,000 or more than 120,000 public chains were excluded, along with about five repertoires with anomalous nucleotide sharing. The table comes from immuneACCESS by way of TCRdb, which keeps in-frame sequences with V and J called. Part of the clones is missing from these tables; in studies checked, under half for an unresolved V gene and the rest for unknown reasons. The DNA was the basis for D and trimming; V, J and clone size are from that table. The sample records around 150,000 clones, 65% to 90% of which are singletons. 5% to 7% of the sample comes from the top ten.

The V and J segments used are TRBV27 and TRBJ2-2, with no D gene named confidently. This sequence was found in a man between 50 and 59 years old in good health and CMV-seropositive. Sequenced input: PBMCs. Here the CDR3 is given as CASSLSFGELFF. The nucleotide sequence reads TGTGCCAGCAGTTTGAGTTTTGGGGAGCTGTTTTTT.